The next 13 T cell receptor beta chains were all read from a single sample in a study of cytomegalovirus exposure and HLA in healthy donors. The PCR contained 60 Vbeta and 13 Jbeta primers. Some clones are missing from TCRdb's copy, which holds only in-frame ones; the method was immunoSEQ multiplex PCR. The sample holds about 85,000 clones, under 90% seen once. Sequenced material: PBMCs. The receptor source for this set is a man between 50 and 59 years old in good health and CMV-seropositive.

On this clone itself: The junction and the germline gene differ at one end; a read error may be behind it. The chain joins TRBV5-1 to TRBJ2-6; the D gene is possibly TRBD1 (5 bases). The CDR3 spans 15 residues. Germline V CDR1 and CDR2: SGHRS, YFSETQ. The CDR3: CASSLVGSGANGLTF. CDR3 nucleotide sequence: TGCGCCAGCAGCTTGGTGGGATCTGGGGCCAACGGCCTGACTTTC. Complete variable domain (other parts from reference TRBV5-1 and TRBJ2-6): KAGVTQTPRYLIKTRGQQVTLSCSPISGHRSVSWYQQTPGQGLQFLFEYFSETQRNKGNFPGRFSGRQFSNSRSEMNVSTLELGDSALYLCASSLVGSGANGLTFGAGSRLTVL.

The chain links TRBV7-9 to TRBJ2-1, with 12 bases identical to TRBD2. The CDR3 has 18 residues. J lost 0 bases, V lost 5 bases, and 8 bases had no gene match. CDR1 and CDR2 from the germline V gene are SEHNR and FQNEAQ (reference sequence). The CDR3 DNA follows: TGTGCCAGCAGCGCCGGGACTAGCGGGTTAAGCTCCTACAATGAGCAGTTCTTC. This codes for CASSAGTSGLSSYNEQFF.

The chain combines TRBV7-9 with TRBJ2-3; perhaps TRBD2 as D (6 bases). Looked up from germline, CDR1 is SEHNR and CDR2 is FQNEAQ (reference sequence). The CDR3 consists of 14 residues. V gave up 5 bases and J gave up 6 bases, with 15 bases separating them. This CDR3 is CASSASRGKDTQYF. The CDR3 DNA reads as TGTGCCAGCAGCGCAAGTCGGGGGAAGGATACGCAGTATTTT.

This clone was seen a few times. The gene calls are TRBV5-4 and TRBJ2-3, with TRBD2 identical over 14 bases. The CDR3 sequence is 15 residues long. Germline CDR1 is SGHNT and CDR2 is YYREEE (reference sequence). J was trimmed by 6 bases and V by 5 bases; bases with no gene match: 5. This CDR3 reads CASSSGLAGVDTQYF. CDR3 nucleotide sequence: TGTGCCAGCAGTTCGGGACTAGCGGGAGTTGATACGCAGTATTTT.

V usage is TRBV2 and J usage is TRBJ2-5; TRBD2 agrees at 7 bases. The germline CDR1 and CDR2 sequences are SNHLY and FYNNEI. The CDR3 covers 14 residues. V was pared by 8 bases and J by 2 bases, with 8 bases of the junction left unmatched. The DNA for the CDR3 is TGTGCCAGCTCCGGGACTATTAATCAAGAGACCCAGTACTTC. As protein: CASSGTINQETQYF.

This clone was seen a handful of times. J is TRBJ2-7 and V is TRBV7-2; 10 positions agree with TRBD1. There are 14 residues in the CDR3. Germline V lookup: CDR1 SGHTA, CDR2 FQGNSA. V dropped 4 bases and J dropped 8; count of bases not matched to a gene: 8. CDR3 sequence: CASSSSDRGQKQYF. CDR3 in DNA: TGTGCCAGCAGCTCCAGTGACAGGGGGCAGAAGCAGTACTTC.

The J gene is TRBJ2-7, the V gene TRBV7-2; D perhaps matches TRBD1 (6 bases). Trimming took off 1 base at V and 5 bases at J, with 12 bases between the two ends. Looked up from germline, CDR1 is SGHTA and CDR2 is FQGNSA. This CDR3 has 14 amino acids. CDR3 sequence: CASSLVFEGDEQYF. Written as DNA, the CDR3 is TGTGCCAGCAGCTTAGTTTTCGAGGGGGACGAGCAGTACTTC.

The chain carries TRBV9 and TRBJ2-1, with 9 bases matching TRBD2. The length of the CDR3 is 15 residues. Germline V gene lookup returns CDR1 SGDLS and CDR2 YYNGEE. V dropped 5 bases and J dropped 3; count of bases not matched to a gene: 6. CDR3 loop: CASSIASGVYNEQFF. The CDR3 nucleotides read TGTGCCAGCAGTATAGCTAGCGGGGTCTACAATGAGCAGTTCTTC.

The rearrangement joins TRBV4-3 to TRBJ2-5; D is perhaps TRBD2 (6 bases). The DNA end is a closer match to TRBJ2-7, so the J assignment may be wrong. This CDR3 contains 15 residues. Per germline, CDR1 LGHNA and CDR2 YSLEER. CDR3 sequence reads: CASSQDREKLYEQYF. The CDR3 nucleotides read TGCGCCAGCAGCCAAGATCGGGAGAAGCTCTACGAGCAGTACTTC.

This sequence joins TRBV30 and TRBJ2-3, with D tentatively TRBD2 (6 bases). V lost 4 bases to trimming and J lost 5 bases, with 10 bases between them. This CDR3 has 12 amino acids. Germline lookup yields CDR1 GTSNPN and CDR2 SVGIG (reference sequence). CDR3 residues: CAWMGGIDTQYF. The CDR3 nucleotides read TGTGCCTGGATGGGCGGGATAGATACGCAGTATTTT.

V is TRBV5-1 and J is TRBJ1-1; 8 nucleotides match TRBD1. J was trimmed by 8 bases and V by 0 bases; bases with no gene match: 6. Germline-derived CDR1 and CDR2 are SGHRS and YFSETQ. The CDR3 is 14 amino acids. CDR3 in DNA: TGCGCCAGCAGCTTGGACCTGACAGGGGAGGAAGCTTTCTTT. Protein sequence: CASSLDLTGEEAFF.

The chain has TRBV30 and TRBJ1-1, with 9 bases identical to TRBD1. V shed 1 base, J shed 3 bases, and the junction held 6 bases outside the gene matches. CDR1 is GTSNPN, CDR2 SVGIG, per germline (reference sequence). The CDR3 contains 15 residues. CDR3 in DNA: TGTGCCTGGAGTGGGACAGGGGTATGGCACACTGAAGCTTTCTTT. It is translated as CAWSGTGVWHTEAFF.

CDR3 DNA sequence: TGTGCCAGCAGCCCCCCCCCGAGAGCGGGAGAAGGGACCCAAGAGACCCAGTACTTC. It translates to CASSPPPRAGEGTQETQYF. V is TRBV7-6 and J is TRBJ2-5; 8 bases align to TRBD2. Germline CDR1 and CDR2: SGHVS and FNYEAQ. The CDR3 extends over 19 amino acids. The junction had 18 bases not matched to a gene; V was cut back by 5 bases and J by 1 base.